A selection of T cell receptor beta chains follows, all from one sample in a study of T cells in Graves' hyperthyroidism and ophthalmopathy. TCRdb re-analysed the multiplex PCR reads in MiXCR, keeping a single row per CDR3 protein. The sample yields hundreds of thousands of distinct CDR3 sequences, 13% to 15% seen once. Sequenced input: blood. These receptors came from a woman aged 45-60 years with Graves' ophthalmopathy. Both conserved end residues are part of each CDR3. D genes are given only for firm matches. Not all rows give a size; the values are once, few, many and, for expanded clones, a class.

clone size: .; J gene: TRBJ1-1; V gene: TRBV12-3/TRBV12-4; D gene: TRBD1; CDR3 protein: CASNIHTGTGNTEAFF; CDR3 DNA: TGTGCCAGCAATATCCATACCGGGACAGGTAACACTGAAGCTTTCTTT
clone size: many; J gene: TRBJ2-1; V gene: TRBV7-9; D gene: TRBD2; CDR3 protein: CASSLAPLAGGEQFF; CDR3 DNA: TGTGCCAGCAGCTTAGCGCCCCTAGCGGGAGGTGAGCAGTTCTTC
clone size: many; J gene: TRBJ2-2; V gene: TRBV28; D gene: .; CDR3 protein: CASLGQNTGELFF; CDR3 DNA: TGTGCCAGCTTAGGACAGAACACCGGGGAGCTGTTTTTT
clone size: many; J gene: TRBJ2-7; V gene: TRBV29-1; D gene: .; CDR3 protein: CSVEDRGYEQYF; CDR3 DNA: TGCAGCGTTGAAGACAGGGGCTACGAGCAGTACTTC
clone size: once; J gene: TRBJ2-2; V gene: TRBV9; D gene: .; CDR3 protein: CASSVRASSGATGELFF; CDR3 DNA: TGTGCCAGCAGCGTCAGGGCTAGCAGTGGGGCCACCGGGGAGCTGTTTTTT
clone size: many; J gene: TRBJ1-1; V gene: TRBV7-8; D gene: TRBD1; CDR3 protein: CASRERTGALGTEAFF; CDR3 DNA: TGTGCCAGCAGAGAGCGGACAGGGGCTCTGGGCACTGAAGCTTTCTTT
clone size: few; J gene: TRBJ1-5; V gene: TRBV2; D gene: TRBD1; CDR3 protein: CASSDGAGGRLRPQHF; CDR3 DNA: TGTGCCAGCAGTGATGGGGCAGGGGGCCGCCTCAGGCCCCAGCATTTT
clone size: few; J gene: TRBJ1-3; V gene: TRBV5-1; D gene: .; CDR3 protein: CASSLGDTGNTIYF; CDR3 DNA: TGCGCCAGCAGCTTGGGAGACACTGGAAACACCATATATTTT
clone size: .; J gene: TRBJ2-2; V gene: TRBV2; D gene: TRBD2; CDR3 protein: CASKAGEDTGELFF; CDR3 DNA: TGTGCCAGCAAGGCGGGAGAAGACACCGGGGAGCTGTTTTTT
clone size: many; J gene: TRBJ2-1; V gene: TRBV28; D gene: TRBD2; CDR3 protein: CASSSGGSLSYNEQFF; CDR3 DNA: TGTGCCAGCAGTTCGGGGGGATCCCTCTCCTACAATGAGCAGTTCTTC
clone size: many; J gene: TRBJ2-1; V gene: TRBV11-3; D gene: TRBD2; CDR3 protein: CASSLRTSGNHNEQFF; CDR3 DNA: TGTGCCAGCAGCTTACGGACTAGCGGGAACCACAATGAGCAGTTCTTC
clone size: .; J gene: TRBJ2-4; V gene: TRBV5-1; D gene: .; CDR3 protein: CASSLRPAKNIQYF; CDR3 DNA: TGCGCCAGCAGCTTGAGGCCGGCCAAAAACATTCAGTACTTC
clone size: .; J gene: TRBJ1-2; V gene: TRBV14; D gene: .; CDR3 protein: CASSQETSSRYGYTF; CDR3 DNA: TGTGCCAGCAGCCAAGAGACCAGTTCCCGATATGGCTACACCTTC
clone size: many; J gene: TRBJ2-7; V gene: TRBV12-3/TRBV12-4; D gene: .; CDR3 protein: CASSLHRAYEQYF; CDR3 DNA: TGTGCCAGCAGCCTTCACAGGGCCTACGAGCAGTACTTC
clone size: many; J gene: TRBJ1-5; V gene: TRBV11-1; D gene: .; CDR3 protein: CASSLAPFGQPQHF; CDR3 DNA: TGTGCCAGCAGCTTAGCCCCGTTTGGGCAGCCCCAGCATTTT
clone size: many; J gene: TRBJ1-1; V gene: TRBV5-1; D gene: .; CDR3 protein: CASSLAAGKNTEAFF; CDR3 DNA: TGCGCCAGCAGCTTGGCCGCCGGAAAGAACACTGAAGCTTTCTTT
clone size: .; J gene: TRBJ1-5; V gene: TRBV19; D gene: .; CDR3 protein: CASSIRGVQGINQPQHF; CDR3 DNA: TGTGCCAGTAGTATCCGGGGCGTACAGGGAATCAATCAGCCCCAGCATTTT
clone size: .; J gene: TRBJ1-5; V gene: TRBV28; D gene: .; CDR3 protein: CASSLAYQPQHF; CDR3 DNA: TGTGCCAGCAGTTTGGCTTATCAGCCCCAGCATTTT
clone size: many; J gene: TRBJ1-5; V gene: TRBV12-5; D gene: TRBD1; CDR3 protein: CASVPWGQGEGQPQHF; CDR3 DNA: TGTGCTAGTGTCCCATGGGGACAGGGGGAGGGACAGCCCCAGCATTTT
clone size: few; J gene: TRBJ2-7; V gene: TRBV19; D gene: .; CDR3 protein: CASSPRGRNSYEQYF; CDR3 DNA: TGTGCCAGTAGCCCGAGGGGTCGAAACTCCTACGAGCAGTACTTC
clone size: many; J gene: TRBJ1-2; V gene: TRBV13; D gene: .; CDR3 protein: CASSSRDTRNYGYTF; CDR3 DNA: TGTGCCAGCAGCTCCCGGGACACTAGGAACTATGGCTACACCTTC
clone size: many; J gene: TRBJ1-4; V gene: TRBV28; D gene: .; CDR3 protein: CASSATGWHEKLFF; CDR3 DNA: TGTGCCAGCAGTGCGACAGGATGGCATGAAAAACTGTTTTTT
clone size: .; J gene: TRBJ2-7; V gene: TRBV6-1; D gene: TRBD2; CDR3 protein: CASSARLAALSSYEQYF; CDR3 DNA: TGTGCCAGCAGCGCTCGACTAGCGGCCCTGAGCTCCTACGAGCAGTACTTC
clone size: many; J gene: TRBJ2-1; V gene: TRBV30; D gene: .; CDR3 protein: CAWNPGRTPNEQFF; CDR3 DNA: TGTGCCTGGAACCCCGGGAGAACCCCCAATGAGCAGTTCTTC
clone size: many; J gene: TRBJ2-7; V gene: TRBV11-1; D gene: TRBD1; CDR3 protein: CASSRQGAEEQYF; CDR3 DNA: TGTGCCAGCAGCAGACAGGGGGCAGAGGAGCAGTACTTC
clone size: many; J gene: TRBJ2-1; V gene: TRBV28; D gene: TRBD2; CDR3 protein: CASKLAGVYNEQFF; CDR3 DNA: TGTGCCAGCAAACTAGCGGGAGTATACAATGAGCAGTTCTTC
clone size: .; J gene: TRBJ1-3; V gene: TRBV20-1; D gene: TRBD1; CDR3 protein: CSAKQGAGGNTIYF; CDR3 DNA: TGCAGTGCTAAGCAGGGGGCTGGTGGAAACACCATATATTTT
clone size: .; J gene: TRBJ1-1; V gene: TRBV12-3/TRBV12-4; D gene: .; CDR3 protein: CASRHIPNRVNDTEAFF; CDR3 DNA: TGTGCCAGCCGCCATATCCCTAACAGGGTTAATGACACTGAAGCTTTCTTT
clone size: .; J gene: TRBJ2-3; V gene: TRBV6-1; D gene: .; CDR3 protein: CASSYEGFADTQYF; CDR3 DNA: TGTGCCAGCAGTTACGAAGGGTTCGCAGATACGCAGTATTTT
clone size: few; J gene: TRBJ1-2; V gene: TRBV5-1; D gene: .; CDR3 protein: CASSLAVGLRGYTF; CDR3 DNA: TGCGCCAGCAGCTTGGCCGTGGGTTTGAGAGGCTACACCTTC
clone size: .; J gene: TRBJ2-1; V gene: TRBV19; D gene: .; CDR3 protein: CASEGVGPRSYNEQFF; CDR3 DNA: TGTGCCAGTGAGGGGGTAGGGCCCCGCTCCTACAATGAGCAGTTCTTC
clone size: .; J gene: TRBJ2-7; V gene: TRBV6-1; D gene: .; CDR3 protein: CASSGRVSSYEQYF; CDR3 DNA: TGTGCCAGCAGTGGACGGGTAAGCTCCTACGAGCAGTACTTC
clone size: .; J gene: TRBJ1-1; V gene: TRBV18; D gene: .; CDR3 protein: CASSPVQTEAFF; CDR3 DNA: TGTGCCAGCTCACCAGTCCAGACTGAAGCTTTCTTT
clone size: many; J gene: TRBJ1-4; V gene: TRBV5-1; D gene: TRBD1; CDR3 protein: CASSLGQGGRNEKLFF; CDR3 DNA: TGCGCCAGCAGCTTGGGACAGGGAGGCCGGAATGAAAAACTGTTTTTT
clone size: many; J gene: TRBJ2-7; V gene: TRBV2; D gene: TRBD1; CDR3 protein: CATGDRVNEQYF; CDR3 DNA: TGTGCCACCGGGGACAGGGTAAACGAGCAGTACTTC
clone size: many; J gene: TRBJ2-7; V gene: TRBV9; D gene: .; CDR3 protein: CASSAPGRGYEQYF; CDR3 DNA: TGTGCCAGCAGCGCCCCGGGCAGGGGCTACGAGCAGTACTTC
clone size: many; J gene: TRBJ2-7; V gene: TRBV28; D gene: .; CDR3 protein: CASSSPGHYEQYF; CDR3 DNA: TGTGCCAGCAGTTCGCCGGGACACTACGAGCAGTACTTC
clone size: .; J gene: TRBJ1-4; V gene: TRBV25-1; D gene: .; CDR3 protein: CASSDFGPPGKLFF; CDR3 DNA: TGTGCCAGCAGTGATTTCGGGCCCCCCGGGAAACTGTTTTTT
clone size: many; J gene: TRBJ1-1; V gene: TRBV3-1; D gene: .; CDR3 protein: CASSQGGGKNTEAFF; CDR3 DNA: TGTGCCAGCAGCCAAGGGGGGGGCAAGAACACTGAAGCTTTCTTT
clone size: many; J gene: TRBJ2-5; V gene: TRBV28; D gene: .; CDR3 protein: CASTEWGDQETQYF; CDR3 DNA: TGTGCCAGCACTGAATGGGGAGACCAAGAGACCCAGTACTTC
clone size: many; J gene: TRBJ2-1; V gene: TRBV20-1; D gene: TRBD2; CDR3 protein: CSARDLLAGGMEQFF; CDR3 DNA: TGCAGTGCTAGAGATCTGCTAGCGGGAGGGATGGAGCAGTTCTTC
clone size: many; J gene: TRBJ2-7; V gene: TRBV6-1; D gene: TRBD2; CDR3 protein: CASSIIPGTSSYEQYF; CDR3 DNA: TGTGCCAGCAGTATCATACCCGGGACTAGTAGCTACGAGCAGTACTTC
clone size: many; J gene: TRBJ2-5; V gene: TRBV10-3; D gene: TRBD2; CDR3 protein: CAISESGLAGDQETQYF; CDR3 DNA: TGTGCCATCAGTGAGTCAGGACTAGCGGGAGACCAAGAGACCCAGTACTTC
clone size: .; J gene: TRBJ1-1; V gene: TRBV19; D gene: TRBD1; CDR3 protein: CASSSDQNRGPNTEAFF; CDR3 DNA: TGTGCCAGTAGTTCTGACCAAAACAGGGGGCCAAACACTGAAGCTTTCTTT
clone size: few; J gene: TRBJ2-7; V gene: TRBV27; D gene: TRBD1; CDR3 protein: CASSPTGAPTYEQYF; CDR3 DNA: TGTGCCAGCAGTCCCACAGGGGCCCCTACCTACGAGCAGTACTTC
clone size: many; J gene: TRBJ1-2; V gene: TRBV18; D gene: .; CDR3 protein: CASSPPGEVFYGYTF; CDR3 DNA: TGTGCCAGCTCACCACCAGGGGAGGTTTTCTATGGCTACACCTTC
clone size: many; J gene: TRBJ1-1; V gene: TRBV27; D gene: .; CDR3 protein: CASSLKLNTEAFF; CDR3 DNA: TGTGCCAGCAGTTTAAAACTGAACACTGAAGCTTTCTTT
clone size: .; J gene: TRBJ1-2; V gene: TRBV5-6; D gene: .; CDR3 protein: CASSLASDGYTF; CDR3 DNA: TGTGCCAGCAGCTTGGCCTCTGATGGCTACACCTTC
clone size: few; J gene: TRBJ2-7; V gene: TRBV19; D gene: .; CDR3 protein: CASSILHTSSYEQYF; CDR3 DNA: TGTGCCAGTAGTATCTTACATACCAGCTCCTACGAGCAGTACTTC
clone size: many; J gene: TRBJ2-2; V gene: TRBV6-2/TRBV6-3; D gene: TRBD2; CDR3 protein: CASSYQREGRNGELFF; CDR3 DNA: TGTGCCAGCAGTTACCAGCGGGAGGGCCGGAACGGGGAGCTGTTTTTT
clone size: .; J gene: TRBJ2-1; V gene: TRBV5-1; D gene: TRBD2; CDR3 protein: CASRGGLAGHNEQFF; CDR3 DNA: TGCGCCAGCAGGGGGGGACTAGCGGGCCACAATGAGCAGTTCTTC
clone size: many; J gene: TRBJ2-7; V gene: TRBV24-1; D gene: .; CDR3 protein: CATSDKLGTVYEQYF; CDR3 DNA: TGTGCCACCAGTGACAAACTCGGGACGGTCTACGAGCAGTACTTC